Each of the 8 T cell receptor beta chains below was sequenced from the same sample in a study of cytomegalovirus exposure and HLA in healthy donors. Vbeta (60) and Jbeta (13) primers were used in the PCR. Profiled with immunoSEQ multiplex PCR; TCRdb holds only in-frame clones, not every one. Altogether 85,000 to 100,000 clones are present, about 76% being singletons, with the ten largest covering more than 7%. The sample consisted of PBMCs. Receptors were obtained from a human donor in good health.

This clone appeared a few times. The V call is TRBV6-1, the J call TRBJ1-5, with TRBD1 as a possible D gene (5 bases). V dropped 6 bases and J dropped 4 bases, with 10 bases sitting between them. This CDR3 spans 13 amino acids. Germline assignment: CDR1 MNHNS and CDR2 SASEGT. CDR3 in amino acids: CASRREGNQPQHF. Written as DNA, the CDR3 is TGTGCCAGCAGGAGGGAGGGGAATCAGCCCCAGCATTTT.

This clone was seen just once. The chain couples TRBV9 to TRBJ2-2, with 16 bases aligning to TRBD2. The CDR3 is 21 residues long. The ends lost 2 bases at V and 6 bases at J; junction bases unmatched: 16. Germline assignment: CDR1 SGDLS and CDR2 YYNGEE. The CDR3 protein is CASSVQKGTSGRGGRSGELFF. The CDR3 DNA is TGTGCCAGCAGCGTCCAAAAGGGGACTAGCGGGAGGGGAGGAAGGTCCGGGGAGCTGTTTTTT.

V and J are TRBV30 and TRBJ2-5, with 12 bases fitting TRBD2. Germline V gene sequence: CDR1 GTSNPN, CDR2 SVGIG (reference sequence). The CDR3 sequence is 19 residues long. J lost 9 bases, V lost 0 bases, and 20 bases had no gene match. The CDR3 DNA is TGTGCCTGGAGTGTCCCCTTGGGCCGGACTAGCGGGGAGCGGGGGGCCCAGTACTTC. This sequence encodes CAWSVPLGRTSGERGAQYF.

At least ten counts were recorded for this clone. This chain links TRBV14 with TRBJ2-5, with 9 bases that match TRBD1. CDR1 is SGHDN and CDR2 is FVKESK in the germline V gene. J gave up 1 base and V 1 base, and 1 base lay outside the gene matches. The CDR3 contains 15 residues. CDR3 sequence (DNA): TGTGCCAGCAGCCAAGGGACAGGGGCCCAAGAGACCCAGTACTTC. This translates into CASSQGTGAQETQYF.

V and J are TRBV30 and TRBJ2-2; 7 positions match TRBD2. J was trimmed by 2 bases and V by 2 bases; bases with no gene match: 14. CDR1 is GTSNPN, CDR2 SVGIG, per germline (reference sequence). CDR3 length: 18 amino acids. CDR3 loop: CAWSIPIRASGNTGELFF. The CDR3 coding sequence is TGTGCCTGGAGTATCCCGATTAGGGCTAGCGGAAACACCGGGGAGCTGTTTTTT.

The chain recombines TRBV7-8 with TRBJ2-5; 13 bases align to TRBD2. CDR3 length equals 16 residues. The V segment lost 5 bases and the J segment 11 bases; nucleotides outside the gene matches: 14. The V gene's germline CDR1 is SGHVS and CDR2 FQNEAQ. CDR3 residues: CASSPGTGTSGAEQYF. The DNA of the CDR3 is TGTGCCAGCAGCCCCGGAACCGGGACTAGCGGGGCAGAGCAGTACTTC.

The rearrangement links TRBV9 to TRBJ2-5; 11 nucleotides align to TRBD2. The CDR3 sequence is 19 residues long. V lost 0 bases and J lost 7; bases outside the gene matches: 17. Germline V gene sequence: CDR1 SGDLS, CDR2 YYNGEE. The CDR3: CASSVGVSGGANAEGTQYF. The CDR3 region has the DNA TGTGCCAGCAGCGTAGGGGTTAGCGGGGGGGCCAACGCCGAGGGGACCCAGTACTTC.

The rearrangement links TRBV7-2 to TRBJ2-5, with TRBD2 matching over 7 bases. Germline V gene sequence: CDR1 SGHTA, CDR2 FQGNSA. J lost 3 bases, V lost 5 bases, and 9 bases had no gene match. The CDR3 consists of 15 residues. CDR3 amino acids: CASSPAGTTEETQYF. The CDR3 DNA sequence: TGTGCCAGCAGCCCCGCCGGGACTACAGAAGAGACCCAGTACTTC.